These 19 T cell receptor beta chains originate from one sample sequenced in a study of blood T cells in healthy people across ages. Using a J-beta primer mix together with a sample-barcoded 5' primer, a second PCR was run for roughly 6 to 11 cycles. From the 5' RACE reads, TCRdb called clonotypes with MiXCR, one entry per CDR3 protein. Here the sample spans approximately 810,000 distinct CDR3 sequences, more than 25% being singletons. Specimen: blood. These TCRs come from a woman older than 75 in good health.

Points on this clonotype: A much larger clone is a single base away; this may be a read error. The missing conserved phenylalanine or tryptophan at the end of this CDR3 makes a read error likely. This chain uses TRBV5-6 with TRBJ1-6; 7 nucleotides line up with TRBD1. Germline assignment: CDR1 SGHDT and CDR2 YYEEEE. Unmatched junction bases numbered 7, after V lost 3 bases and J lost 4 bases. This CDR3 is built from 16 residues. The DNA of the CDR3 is TGTGCCAGCAGCTCTCGGACAGGTCAATATAATTCACCCCTCCACTTG. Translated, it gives CASSSRTGQYNSPLHL.

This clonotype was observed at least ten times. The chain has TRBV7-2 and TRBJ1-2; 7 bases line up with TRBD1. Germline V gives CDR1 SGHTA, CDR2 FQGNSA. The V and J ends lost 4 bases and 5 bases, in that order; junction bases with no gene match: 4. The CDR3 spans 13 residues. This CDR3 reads CASSSETGYGYTF. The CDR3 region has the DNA TGTGCCAGCAGCTCCGAGACAGGGTATGGCTACACCTTC.

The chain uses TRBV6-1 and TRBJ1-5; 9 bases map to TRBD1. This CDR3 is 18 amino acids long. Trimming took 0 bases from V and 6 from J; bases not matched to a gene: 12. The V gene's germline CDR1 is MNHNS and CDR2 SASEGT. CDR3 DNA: TGTGCCAGCAGTGAAGCGCTATGGGACAGGGACGAGGTTCAGCCCCAGCATTTT. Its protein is CASSEALWDRDEVQPQHF.

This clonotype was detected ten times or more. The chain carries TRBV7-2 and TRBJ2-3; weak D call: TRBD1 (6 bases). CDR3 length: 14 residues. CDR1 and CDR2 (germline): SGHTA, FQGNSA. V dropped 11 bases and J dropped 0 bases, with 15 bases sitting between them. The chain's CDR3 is CAAQQGSSTDTQYF. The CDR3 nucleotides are TGTGCCGCCCAACAGGGCTCTAGCACAGATACGCAGTATTTT.

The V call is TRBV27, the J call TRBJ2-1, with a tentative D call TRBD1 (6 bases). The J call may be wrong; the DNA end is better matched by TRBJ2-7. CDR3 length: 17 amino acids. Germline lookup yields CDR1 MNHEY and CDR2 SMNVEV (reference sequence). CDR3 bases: TGTGCCAGCAAGAACATGGGACACCTCAACCCCTACAATGAGCAGTACTTC. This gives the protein CASKNMGHLNPYNEQYF.

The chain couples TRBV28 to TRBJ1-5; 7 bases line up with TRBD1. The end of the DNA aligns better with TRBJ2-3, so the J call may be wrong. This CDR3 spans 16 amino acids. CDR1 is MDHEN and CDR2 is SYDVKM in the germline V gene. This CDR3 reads CASSLYRQGGAQPQYF. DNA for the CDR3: TGTGCCAGCAGTCTCTACCGACAGGGTGGTGCTCAGCCCCAGTATTTT.

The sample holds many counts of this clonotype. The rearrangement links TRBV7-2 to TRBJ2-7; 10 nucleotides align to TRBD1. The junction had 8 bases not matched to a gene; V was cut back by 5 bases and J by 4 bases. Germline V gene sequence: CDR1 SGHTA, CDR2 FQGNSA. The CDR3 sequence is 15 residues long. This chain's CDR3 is CASSQTGQGFYEQYF. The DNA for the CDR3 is TGTGCCAGCAGCCAAACGGGACAGGGGTTTTACGAGCAGTACTTC.

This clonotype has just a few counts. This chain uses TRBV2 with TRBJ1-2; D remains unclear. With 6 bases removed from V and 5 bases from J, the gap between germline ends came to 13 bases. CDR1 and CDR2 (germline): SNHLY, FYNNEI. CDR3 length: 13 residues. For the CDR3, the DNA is TGTGCCAGCAGCGTCGAGAACCCATATGGCTACACCTTC. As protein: CASSVENPYGYTF.

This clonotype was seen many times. Here the CDR3 reads CASSAPGLSTDTQYF. In DNA, the CDR3 is TGTGCCAGCAGCGCTCCGGGACTCAGCACAGATACGCAGTATTTT. The rearrangement joins TRBV9 to TRBJ2-3, with D maybe TRBD2 (6 bases). The CDR3 spans 15 residues. From germline, CDR1 is SGDLS and CDR2 YYNGEE. V was clipped by 3 bases and J by 0 bases, with 11 bases between them.

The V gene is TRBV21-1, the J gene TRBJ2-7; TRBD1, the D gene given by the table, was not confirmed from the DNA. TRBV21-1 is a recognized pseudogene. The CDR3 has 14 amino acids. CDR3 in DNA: TGTGCCAGCAGCAACCGGGGCAGGGGCTACGAGCAGTACTTC. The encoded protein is CASSNRGRGYEQYF.

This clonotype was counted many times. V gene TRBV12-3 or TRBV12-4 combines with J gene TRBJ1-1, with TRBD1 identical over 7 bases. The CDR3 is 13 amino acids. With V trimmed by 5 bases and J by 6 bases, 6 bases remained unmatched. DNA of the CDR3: TGTGCCAGCAGTCCACTTCAGGGGGCTGAAGCTTTCTTT. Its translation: CASSPLQGAEAFF.

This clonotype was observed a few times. The CDR3 sequence: CASSRMEANYGYTF. CDR3 coding DNA: TGTGCCAGCAGTAGGATGGAAGCTAACTATGGCTACACCTTC. The rearrangement uses TRBV6-2 or TRBV6-3 and TRBJ1-2; D call uncertain. V was shortened by 5 bases and J by 0 bases, with 10 bases between the two germline ends. This CDR3 contains 14 residues. Germline V CDR1 and CDR2: MNHEY, SVGEGT.

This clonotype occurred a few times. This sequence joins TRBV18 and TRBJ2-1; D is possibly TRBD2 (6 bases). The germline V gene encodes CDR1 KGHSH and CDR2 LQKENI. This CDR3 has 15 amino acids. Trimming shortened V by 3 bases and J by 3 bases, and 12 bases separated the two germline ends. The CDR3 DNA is TGTGCCAGCTCACCCCTGAGCGGGCACTACAATGAGCAGTTCTTC. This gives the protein CASSPLSGHYNEQFF.

The DNA for the CDR3 is TGTGCCAGCAGCTTGGGACGGCCTGAATATAGCAATCAGCCCCAGCATTTT. This codes for CASSLGRPEYSNQPQHF. This sequence joins TRBV5-5 and TRBJ1-5; unclear D gene. Germline V gene lookup returns CDR1 SGHKS and CDR2 YYEKEE (reference sequence). The CDR3 spans 17 residues. Trimming stripped 0 bases from V and 0 bases from J, with 13 bases between. The variable domain in full, with the rest retrieved from reference TRBV5-5 and TRBJ1-5, is DAGVTQSPTHLIKTRGQQVTLRCSPISGHKSVSWYQQVLGQGPQFIFQYYEKEERGRGNFPDRFSARQFPNYSSELNVNALLLGDSALYLCASSLGRPEYSNQPQHFGDGTRLSIL.

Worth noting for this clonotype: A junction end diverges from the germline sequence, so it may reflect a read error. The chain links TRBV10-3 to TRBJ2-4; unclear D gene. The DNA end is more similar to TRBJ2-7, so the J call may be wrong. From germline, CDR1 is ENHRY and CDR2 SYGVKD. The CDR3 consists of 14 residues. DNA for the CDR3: TGTGCCACCAGTGAGTCGGCACAGACCTACGAGCAGTACTTC. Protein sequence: CATSESAQTYEQYF.

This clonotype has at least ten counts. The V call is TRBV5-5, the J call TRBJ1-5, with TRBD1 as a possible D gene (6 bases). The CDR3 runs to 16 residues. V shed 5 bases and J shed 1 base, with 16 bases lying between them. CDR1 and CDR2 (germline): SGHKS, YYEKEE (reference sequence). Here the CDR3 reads CASRWGLTGSNQPQHF. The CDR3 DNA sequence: TGTGCCAGCAGATGGGGCCTGACAGGAAGCAATCAGCCCCAGCATTTT.

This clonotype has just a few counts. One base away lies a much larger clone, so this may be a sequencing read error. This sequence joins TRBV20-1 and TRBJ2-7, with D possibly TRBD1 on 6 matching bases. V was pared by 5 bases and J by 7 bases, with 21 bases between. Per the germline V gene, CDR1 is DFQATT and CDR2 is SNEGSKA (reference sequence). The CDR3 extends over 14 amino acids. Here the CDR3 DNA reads TGCAGTGCTGGACACCCCAGGGGCTACAATGAGCAGTACTTC. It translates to CSAGHPRGYNEQYF.

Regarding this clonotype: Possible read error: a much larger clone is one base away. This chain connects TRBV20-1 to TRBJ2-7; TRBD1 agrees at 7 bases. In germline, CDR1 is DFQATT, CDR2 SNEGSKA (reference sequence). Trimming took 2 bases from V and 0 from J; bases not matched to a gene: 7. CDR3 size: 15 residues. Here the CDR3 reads CSARSGQTLSYEQYF. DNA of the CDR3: TGCAGTGCTAGATCGGGACAGACTCTCTCCTACGAGCAGTACTTC.

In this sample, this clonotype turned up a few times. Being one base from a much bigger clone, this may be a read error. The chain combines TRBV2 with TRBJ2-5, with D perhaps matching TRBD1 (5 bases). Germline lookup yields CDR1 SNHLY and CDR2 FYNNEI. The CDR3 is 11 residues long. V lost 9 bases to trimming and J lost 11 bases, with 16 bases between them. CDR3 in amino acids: CASTGHNEQYF. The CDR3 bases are TGTGCCAGTACAGGCCACAATGAGCAGTACTTC.